These 11 T cell receptor beta chains originate from one sample sequenced in a study of blood T cell repertoires in COVID-19. TCRdb keeps only in-frame clones here, not all; method: immunoSEQ multiplex PCR. Altogether around 100,000 clones are present, under 90% being singletons, with the ten largest covering around 13%. Sequenced material: peripheral blood. These receptors came from a human donor in a cohort sampled during active COVID-19.

V gene TRBV11-3 combines with J gene TRBJ2-7, with D maybe TRBD1 (6 bases). Trimming cost V 1 base and J 6 bases, with 10 bases left between them. CDR1 is SGHNT and CDR2 is YENEEA in the germline V gene. The CDR3 totals 13 residues. CDR3 DNA: TGTGCCAGCAGCTTAGTAGGGGGACGCGAGCAGTACTTC. As protein: CASSLVGGREQYF. Full variable domain (outside the CDR3, taken from reference TRBV11-3 and TRBJ2-7): EAGVVQSPRYKIIEKKQPVAFWCNPISGHNTLYWYLQNLGQGPELLIRYENEEAVDDSQLPKDRFSAERLKGVDSTLKIQPAELGDSAVYLCASSLVGGREQYFGPGTRLTVT.

The chain recombines TRBV4-3 with TRBJ2-2; no firm D call. Germline assignment: CDR1 LGHNA and CDR2 YSLEER. The CDR3 sequence is 14 residues long. V was cut by 0 bases and J by 4 bases, with 6 bases left in between. In DNA, the CDR3 is TGCGCCAGCAGCCAAGAGTCTTTCACCGGGGAGCTGTTTTTT. This encodes CASSQESFTGELFF.

The J gene is TRBJ1-2, the V gene TRBV15; the D gene is possibly TRBD1 (6 bases). V was pared by 3 bases and J by 3 bases, with 14 bases between. The CDR3 loop spans 15 amino acids. Germline V CDR1 and CDR2: LNHNV, YYDKDF (reference sequence). DNA of the CDR3: TGTGCCACCAGCAGTGTCCTAGGGGGGGACTATGGCTACACCTTC. This sequence encodes CATSSVLGGDYGYTF.

The rearrangement links TRBV6-1 to TRBJ1-5; 7 bases fit TRBD1. This CDR3 contains 15 residues. V was pared by 1 base and J by 9 bases, with 9 bases of the junction left unmatched. The germline V gene has CDR1 MNHNS and CDR2 SASEGT. Here the CDR3 reads CASSEVTGVGGPQHF. The DNA of the CDR3 is TGTGCCAGCAGTGAAGTTACAGGGGTCGGCGGGCCCCAGCATTTT.

In this sample, this clone turned up once. V and J are TRBV5-1 and TRBJ2-3; possible D gene TRBD2, 5 bases. With 0 bases removed from V and 4 bases from J, the gap between germline ends came to 24 bases. Germline assignment: CDR1 SGHRS and CDR2 YFSETQ. The CDR3 runs 19 residues. CDR3 sequence (DNA): TGCGCCAGCAGCTTGGTAAGTGAGGCGGTGGTGTCGGAGGCAGATACGCAGTATTTT. Translating it yields CASSLVSEAVVSEADTQYF.

This clone has a handful of counts. The chain is built from TRBV3-1 (or the pseudogene TRBV3-2) and TRBJ1-2; D gene unclear. CDR3 length: 13 amino acids. The V gene lost 1 base and the J gene lost 4 bases, with 7 bases spanning the gap. Germline CDR1 LGHDT, CDR2 YNNKEL (reference sequence). The CDR3 spells CASSQAGFYGYTF. CDR3 in DNA: TGTGCCAGCAGCCAAGCAGGTTTCTATGGCTACACCTTC.

Notes on this clone: Other nucleotide sequences in the sample specify the same CDR3. The chain employs TRBV5-1 and TRBJ2-5; 9 bases match TRBD2. CDR1 SGHRS and CDR2 YFSETQ come from the germline V gene. The CDR3 contains 14 residues. V shed 2 bases, J shed 5 bases, and the junction held 4 bases outside the gene matches. The DNA for the CDR3 is TGCGCCAGCAGCTTAGCGGGGGGTCTCGAGACCCAGTACTTC. Translating it yields CASSLAGGLETQYF.

This rearrangement joins TRBV9 to TRBJ1-3, with TRBD1 matching 8 bases. Germline-derived CDR1 and CDR2 are SGDLS and YYNGEE. Unmatched junction bases numbered 6, after V lost 0 bases and J lost 4 bases. This CDR3 contains 16 residues. CDR3 protein: CASSVEMTGEGNTIYF. The CDR3 nucleotides read TGTGCCAGCAGCGTAGAGATGACAGGGGAAGGAAACACCATATATTTT.

This rearrangement joins TRBV5-1 to TRBJ2-2, with 10 bases lining up with TRBD2. V was pared by 2 bases and J by 7 bases, with 5 bases of the junction left unmatched. The length of the CDR3 is 15 residues. Germline V gene sequence: CDR1 SGHRS, CDR2 YFSETQ. CDR3 nucleotide sequence: TGCGCCAGCAGCTTTGGACTAGCGGCAGGCGGGGAGCTGTTTTTT. Protein sequence: CASSFGLAAGGELFF.

The V gene is TRBV11-2, the J gene TRBJ2-7; 7 positions agree with TRBD1. The CDR3 is made up of 14 amino acids. V was pared by 1 base and J by 6 bases, with 6 bases of the junction left unmatched. Germline assignment: CDR1 SGHAT and CDR2 FQNNGV. This CDR3 is CASSLGNRGVEQYF. CDR3 bases: TGTGCCAGCAGCTTAGGTAACAGGGGCGTCGAGCAGTACTTC.

This clone was counted only a few times. This chain joins TRBV12-5 and TRBJ2-2; TRBD1 agrees at 8 bases. This CDR3 is 17 amino acids long. Germline V CDR1 and CDR2: LGHNT, FRNRAP. V lost 2 bases to trimming and J lost 5 bases; unmatched junction nucleotides: 10. The CDR3 DNA reads TGTGCTAGTGGTTTGACAACCACAGGGGGAAGGACCGGGGAGCTGTTTTTT. It translates to CASGLTTTGGRTGELFF.